Listed here are 18 T cell receptor beta chains from one sample, sequenced in a study of T cell responses to AZD1222 COVID-19 vaccine. The repertoire was sequenced with immunoSEQ multiplex PCR; TCRdb's copy has only in-frame clones and lacks some. The top ten clones hold about 13% of a sample with roughly 98,000 clones, around nine tenths of them seen once. Specimen: peripheral blood, collected on day 0 of AZD1222 vaccination. The receptors stem from an adult in good health.

The chain carries TRBV19 and TRBJ1-2, with D unresolved. Per germline, CDR1 LNHDA and CDR2 SQIVND (reference sequence). V gave up 8 bases and J gave up 0 bases, with 10 bases separating them. This CDR3 spans 13 amino acids. The chain's CDR3 is CASDSSPNYGYTF. The CDR3 DNA reads as TGTGCCAGTGATAGCTCTCCTAACTATGGCTACACCTTC.

The chain combines TRBV5-8 with TRBJ1-5, with 7 bases lining up with TRBD1. CDR3 length: 17 residues. CDR1 is SGHTS, CDR2 YDEGEE, per germline. V trimming: 4 bases; J trimming: 0 bases; junction bases outside the gene matches: 10. The CDR3 DNA reads as TGTGCCAGCAGCCCGCAAGACAGGGCAATTAGCAATCAGCCCCAGCATTTT. Translation gives CASSPQDRAISNQPQHF.

The chain links TRBV10-1 to TRBJ1-2; no clear D gene. V was pared by 7 bases and J by 0 bases, with 9 bases between. This CDR3 contains 13 residues. Germline values: CDR1 WNHNN, CDR2 SYGVQD (reference sequence). The CDR3 sequence is CASTKLANYGYTF. The CDR3 DNA reads as TGCGCCAGCACCAAGTTAGCTAACTATGGCTACACCTTC.

The chain has TRBV4-1 and TRBJ2-3; TRBD1 aligns across 10 bases. The CDR3 consists of 16 residues. Germline values: CDR1 MGHRA, CDR2 YSYEKL. Trimming removed 5 bases from V and 5 bases from J; junction bases left unmatched: 10. CDR3 residues: CASSRPGTGAGDTQYF. CDR3 in DNA: TGCGCCAGCAGCAGACCCGGGACAGGGGCCGGAGATACGCAGTATTTT.

V and J are TRBV5-5 and TRBJ1-3; weak D call: TRBD1 (6 bases). The V and J ends lost 3 bases and 0 bases respectively, with 13 bases between them. Germline CDR1 is SGHKS and CDR2 is YYEKEE (reference sequence). The CDR3 runs 16 residues. This CDR3 reads CASSYTQGASGNTIYF. The CDR3 nucleotides are TGTGCCAGCAGCTACACACAGGGCGCCTCTGGAAACACCATATATTTT.

The table lists this clone with a count of one. The chain has TRBV11-1 and TRBJ2-2; D is ambiguous. CDR3 length: 13 amino acids. CDR1 and CDR2 (germline): SGHAT, FQDESV (reference sequence). Trimming cost V 7 bases and J 4 bases, with 10 bases left between them. Here the CDR3 DNA reads TGTGCCAGCATGGCGTTTGCCACCGGGGAGCTGTTTTTT. Its protein product is CASMAFATGELFF.

This chain connects TRBV2 to TRBJ1-3, with 9 bases fitting TRBD1. Germline lookup yields CDR1 SNHLY and CDR2 FYNNEI. The CDR3 length is 17 residues. Unmatched junction bases numbered 8, after V lost 1 base and J lost 4 bases. The CDR3: CASSEETGGWGGNTIYF. DNA for the CDR3: TGTGCCAGCAGTGAAGAAACAGGGGGCTGGGGAGGAAACACCATATATTTT.

This clone has only one observation. The chain couples TRBV5-6 to TRBJ1-6; TRBD1 might be the D (5 bases). The CDR3 consists of 17 residues. CDR1 SGHDT and CDR2 YYEEEE come from the germline V gene. Between the trimmed V and J ends, which lost 4 bases and 4 bases, there was a span of 18 bases. The chain's CDR3 is CASSTSTGAGYNSPLHF. CDR3 in DNA: TGTGCCAGCAGCACGTCCACAGGAGCTGGTTATAATTCACCCCTCCACTTT.

By share of the sample, this clone is medium-sized (0.01 to 0.1%). The chain combines TRBV14 with TRBJ2-3; D remains unclear. The V end lost 3 bases, the J end lost 2 bases, and 6 bases lay between the germline ends. In germline, CDR1 is SGHDN, CDR2 FVKESK. CDR3 size: 13 residues. In DNA, the CDR3 is TGTGCCAGCAGCCACCCGGCCACAGATACGCAGTATTTT. This translates into CASSHPATDTQYF.

The chain recombines TRBV9 with TRBJ1-1; D is unclear. The CDR3 contains 13 residues. The germline V gene encodes CDR1 SGDLS and CDR2 YYNGEE. Trimming removed 2 bases from V and 1 base from J, with 6 bases in between. The CDR3 sequence: CASSVDGNTEAFF. The CDR3 DNA follows: TGTGCCAGCAGCGTCGACGGGAACACTGAAGCTTTCTTT.

This chain uses TRBV19 with TRBJ2-4, with D perhaps matching TRBD2 (6 bases). The germline V gene encodes CDR1 LNHDA and CDR2 SQIVND (reference sequence). Trimming cost V 4 bases and J 1 base, with 11 bases left between them. The length of the CDR3 is 15 residues. The CDR3: CASSNPGVAKNIQYF. The CDR3 DNA sequence: TGTGCCAGTAGTAATCCGGGGGTTGCCAAAAACATTCAGTACTTC. The variable domain in full, with the rest retrieved from reference TRBV19 and TRBJ2-4, is DGGITQSPKYLFRKEGQNVTLSCEQNLNHDAMYWYRQDPGQGLRLIYYSQIVNDFQKGDIAEGYSVSREKKESFPLTVTSAQKNPTAFYLCASSNPGVAKNIQYFGAGTRLSVL.

The chain combines TRBV7-9 with TRBJ1-1; D is perhaps TRBD1 (5 bases). Trimming stripped 1 base from V and 1 base from J, with 13 bases between. The CDR3 loop spans 16 amino acids. Germline values: CDR1 SEHNR, CDR2 FQNEAQ (reference sequence). The CDR3 DNA is TGTGCCAGCAGCTTAGACCCCGGCCAGGGGAACACTGAAGCTTTCTTT. Translating gives CASSLDPGQGNTEAFF.

The V gene is TRBV7-2, the J gene TRBJ2-7, with D possibly TRBD2 on 5 matching bases. Germline assignment: CDR1 SGHTA and CDR2 FQGNSA. V lost 5 bases, J lost 4 bases, and 18 bases lay in between. The CDR3 covers 15 residues. The DNA of the CDR3 is TGTGCCAGCAGCCCAAGTGCGGAGGAATTATACGAGCAGTACTTC. Translated: CASSPSAEELYEQYF.

The sample holds one count of this clone. The V gene is TRBV6-5, the J gene TRBJ1-4; maybe TRBD1 (5 bases). The ends were cut back, 7 bases at V and 8 bases at J, with 17 bases in the middle. The CDR3 runs to 14 residues. CDR1 MNHEY and CDR2 SVGAGI come from the germline V gene. CDR3 in DNA: TGTGCCAGCACCCGGGGGGGGTCAGGAGAAAAACTGTTTTTT. Translation: CASTRGGSGEKLFF.

The chain couples TRBV4-1 to TRBJ1-1; the D gene is possibly TRBD1 (5 bases). The germline V gene encodes CDR1 MGHRA and CDR2 YSYEKL. The V and J ends lost 1 base and 5 bases respectively, with 14 bases between them. The CDR3 is 15 residues long. Here the CDR3 reads CASSQGFRAWTEAFF. The CDR3 nucleotides are TGCGCCAGCAGCCAAGGTTTCAGGGCATGGACTGAAGCTTTCTTT.

Points on this clone: A junction end diverges from the germline sequence, so it may reflect a read error. The chain couples TRBV7-7 to TRBJ1-6; TRBD1 agrees at 10 bases. Germline-derived CDR1 and CDR2 are SSHAT and FNYEAQ (reference sequence). CDR3 length equals 15 residues. This chain's CDR3 is CASRSPGQGNSPLHF. The DNA for the CDR3 is TGTGCTAGCAGGTCACCGGGACAGGGGAATTCACCCCTCCACTTT.

The rearrangement links TRBV21-1 to TRBJ1-5; the D call in the table, TRBD1, was not verified against the DNA. TRBV21-1 is labeled a pseudogene. This CDR3 region has 15 residues. Here the CDR3 reads CASRLGRGKNQPQHF. CDR3 bases: TGTGCCAGCAGGTTGGGCAGGGGGAAAAATCAGCCCCAGCATTTT.

The chain carries TRBV9 and TRBJ2-1; tentatively, D is TRBD2 (5 bases). The V end lost 4 bases, the J end lost 10 bases, and 15 bases lay between the germline ends. The CDR3 extends over 13 amino acids. Germline CDR1 SGDLS, CDR2 YYNGEE. CDR3 residues: CASSSHQTGEQFF. The CDR3 nucleotides read TGTGCCAGCAGCTCACACCAAACGGGGGAGCAGTTCTTC.